This T cell receptor beta chain emerged from a study of human T cells and chemical hapten exposure. About the study: The study traced per-sample TCR yield variation mainly to small differences in pooled library volumes.

There are a few counts of this clonotype. Its antigen is not identified. Unique molecular identifiers were affixed to discrete cDNA molecules within the library. Original analysis: From around 20,000 to 690,000 TCRs were found per sample, with a median of approximately 100,000. TCRdb fed the RACE reads into MiXCR, producing one record per CDR3 protein. The V and J calls, along with clone size, are taken from TCRdb and not from the paper's own processing. Here the sample spans 40,000 to 45,000 distinct CDR3 sequences, around 4% being singletons. Specified time point: healthy volunteer bleed at 6 weeks. Unfractionated whole blood was the source from which total RNA was extracted. Germline V lookup: CDR1 KGHDR, CDR2 SFDVKD. The CDR3 sequence is 17 residues long. The germline V and J ends were trimmed by 2 bases and 5 bases, with 17 bases remaining between them. Study-wide points: TCRs exceeding 1 in 1000 frequency stayed unchanged with DPC sensitization.

The chain carries TRBV24-1 and TRBJ1-4; TRBD1 is a possible D gene (6 bases). The specimen sequenced was whole blood. The receptor comes from a human donor in good health. Some clones in this sample may be carry-over from other donors' samples. The CDR3 DNA is TGTGCCACCAGTGATTGGCCTAAGGGGACAAGGAATGAAAAACTGTTTTTT. It codes for CATSDWPKGTRNEKLFF.